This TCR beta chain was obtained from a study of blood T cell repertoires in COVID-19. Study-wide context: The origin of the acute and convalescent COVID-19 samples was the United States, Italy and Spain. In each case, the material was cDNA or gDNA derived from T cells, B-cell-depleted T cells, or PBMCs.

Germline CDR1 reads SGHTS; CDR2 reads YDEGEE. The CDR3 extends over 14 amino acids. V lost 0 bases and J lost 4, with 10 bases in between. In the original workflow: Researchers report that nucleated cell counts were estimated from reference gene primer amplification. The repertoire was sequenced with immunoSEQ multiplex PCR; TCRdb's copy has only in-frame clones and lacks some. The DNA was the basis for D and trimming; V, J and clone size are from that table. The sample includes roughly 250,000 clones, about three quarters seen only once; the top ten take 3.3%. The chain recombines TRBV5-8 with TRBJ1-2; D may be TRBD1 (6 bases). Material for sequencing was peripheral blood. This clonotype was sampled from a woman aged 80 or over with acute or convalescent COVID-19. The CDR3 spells CASSLAGAVYGYTF. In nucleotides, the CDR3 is TGTGCCAGCAGCTTGGCAGGGGCCGTCTATGGCTACACCTTC.